The present TCR beta chain was sequenced within a study of T cell changes during pregnancy in multiple sclerosis. Assay: immunoSEQ multiplex PCR; the TCRdb copy retains only in-frame clones and omits some. The profile shows tens of thousands of clones, about 90% of them singletons. CDR1 is MNHNS and CDR2 is SASEGT in the germline V gene. The length of the CDR3 is 15 residues. J was trimmed by 1 base and V by 6 bases; bases with no gene match: 8. The chain is built from TRBV6-1 and TRBJ1-1, with 7 positions matching TRBD1. This TCR derives from a female donor in good health, enrolled as a control in a pregnancy study. The input for sequencing was CD4+ T cells from peripheral blood mononuclear cells, taken in the third trimester of pregnancy. The CDR3: CASRGVGQANTEAFF. The CDR3 DNA is TGTGCCAGCAGGGGTGTAGGACAGGCGAACACTGAAGCTTTCTTT.